These T cell receptor beta chains were read from a single sample in a study of blood T cells in healthy people across ages. TCRdb called the 5' RACE reads again in MiXCR, with one record for every CDR3 protein. The sample contains approximately 1.5 million distinct CDR3 sequences, approximately 43% of which appear only once. The sequenced sample consisted of blood. The source of these receptors is a woman between 18 and 29 years old in good health. CDR3s include the opening cysteine and the closing phenylalanine or tryptophan. D genes are given only for firm matches. Expanded clones get a size class; other rows say once, few or many, or leave the size out.

v_gene,d_gene,j_gene,abundance,CDR3aa,CDR3nt
TRBV7-9,-,TRBJ1-1,-,CASSLVQGSNTEAFF,TGTGCCAGCAGCTTAGTCCAGGGGAGTAACACTGAAGCTTTCTTT
TRBV19,-,TRBJ2-7,-,CASSASTGHEQYF,TGTGCCAGTAGTGCCTCGACAGGCCACGAGCAGTACTTC
TRBV20-1,-,TRBJ1-2,-,CSAPREIGYGYTF,TGCAGTGCCCCCAGGGAAATAGGCTATGGCTACACCTTC
TRBV7-2,-,TRBJ1-2,-,CASSLVRGNDGYTF,TGTGCCAGCAGCTTAGTTCGGGGTAACGATGGCTACACCTTC
TRBV20-1,-,TRBJ2-2,few,CSASWSRNTGELFF,TGCAGTGCTAGTTGGTCGAGGAACACCGGGGAGCTGTTTTTT
TRBV14,TRBD1,TRBJ2-1,-,CASSPETDRDYNEQFF,TGTGCCAGCAGCCCCGAGACGGACAGGGACTACAATGAGCAGTTCTTC
TRBV10-3,TRBD2,TRBJ2-7,-,CAISGLAEGEQYF,TGTGCCATCAGTGGACTAGCGGAAGGCGAGCAGTACTTC
TRBV24-1,-,TRBJ2-3,-,CATSLPGGTQYF,TGTGCCACGAGTCTCCCAGGAGGTACGCAGTATTTT
TRBV18,-,TRBJ2-1,-,CASSPTLSYNEQFF,TGTGCCAGCTCACCAACCCTCTCCTACAATGAGCAGTTCTTC
TRBV6-5,-,TRBJ1-2,-,CASSDPTPDRHYGYTF,TGTGCCAGCAGCGACCCTACCCCTGACAGGCACTATGGCTACACCTTC
TRBV5-1,TRBD1,TRBJ1-1,many,CASRDPGTGISNTEAFF,TGCGCCAGCAGAGATCCCGGGACAGGCATCTCTAACACTGAAGCTTTCTTT
TRBV20-1,TRBD1,TRBJ1-4,-,CSASPRTGGEKLFF,TGCAGTGCTAGTCCGAGGACAGGGGGTGAAAAACTGTTTTTT
TRBV7-2,TRBD1,TRBJ1-1,-,CASSPRRAGGWNTEAFF,TGTGCCAGCAGCCCCAGGAGGGCAGGGGGCTGGAACACTGAAGCTTTCTTT
TRBV20-1,TRBD2,TRBJ2-3,few,CSAQRGSTDTQYF,TGCAGTGCTCAGCGGGGCAGCACAGATACGCAGTATTTT
TRBV12-3/TRBV12-4,TRBD1,TRBJ1-3,-,CASNPGTAGNTIYF,TGTGCCAGCAATCCGGGGACAGCTGGAAACACCATATATTTT
TRBV5-1,-,TRBJ2-3,-,CASSSIGAGSTDTQYF,TGCGCCAGCAGCTCGATCGGGGCCGGGAGCACAGATACGCAGTATTTT
TRBV6-2/TRBV6-3,-,TRBJ2-5,-,CASSPGVKLGQETQYF,TGTGCCAGCAGTCCTGGGGTTAAGTTGGGCCAAGAGACCCAGTACTTC
TRBV10-2,-,TRBJ1-1,-,CASGGQNTEAFF,TGCGCCAGCGGAGGCCAGAACACTGAAGCTTTCTTT
TRBV19,-,TRBJ2-1,-,CASRTLRGSRDNEQFF,TGTGCCAGTAGAACCCTTCGGGGTTCTAGGGACAATGAGCAGTTCTTC
TRBV4-3,-,TRBJ1-1,-,CASSQGTVFMNTEAFF,TGCGCCAGCAGCCAAGGGACAGTGTTCATGAACACTGAAGCTTTCTTT
TRBV7-2,TRBD2,TRBJ2-1,-,CASSLAAGNAGGPREKNEQFF,TGTGCCAGCAGCTTAGCCGCGGGGAACGCGGGGGGGCCGCGGGAAAAAAATGAGCAGTTCTTC
TRBV3-1,-,TRBJ1-1,-,CASSQAGYEAFF,TGTGCCAGCAGCCAAGCAGGATATGAAGCTTTCTTT
TRBV7-2,TRBD2,TRBJ2-7,-,CASSLEGAGDGEQYF,TGTGCCAGCAGCTTAGAAGGAGCGGGGGACGGCGAGCAGTACTTC
TRBV5-1,-,TRBJ1-4,-,CASSFSPRRTTNEKLFF,TGCGCCAGCAGCTTTTCCCCCCGCCGGACAACTAATGAAAAACTGTTTTTT
TRBV27,TRBD1,TRBJ1-2,-,CASSWTGAGYGYTF,TGTGCCAGCAGTTGGACAGGGGCTGGCTATGGCTACACCTTC
TRBV2,-,TRBJ2-5,few,CASSVGRLGRVQETQYF,TGTGCCAGCAGTGTGGGGCGATTGGGAAGAGTCCAAGAGACCCAGTACTTC
TRBV6-5,-,TRBJ1-5,-,CASSPGTHQPQHF,TGTGCCAGCAGTCCCGGGACCCATCAGCCCCAGCATTTT
TRBV7-9,-,TRBJ2-2,few,CASSPSGGAHTGELFF,TGTGCCAGCAGCCCTAGTGGCGGGGCCCACACCGGGGAGCTGTTTTTT
TRBV7-2,TRBD2,TRBJ2-1,-,CASSFSGRASEQFF,TGTGCCAGCAGCTTTAGCGGGAGGGCGAGTGAGCAGTTCTTC
TRBV13,-,TRBJ2-1,-,CASSSVPEGEQFF,TGTGCCAGCAGCTCCGTCCCAGAGGGTGAGCAGTTCTTC
TRBV6-5,-,TRBJ1-4,-,CASSYSPATNEKLFF,TGTGCCAGCAGTTACTCTCCCGCAACTAATGAAAAACTGTTTTTT
TRBV20-1,-,TRBJ2-3,many,CSARGDTDTQYF,TGCAGTGCTAGAGGTGACACAGATACGCAGTATTTT
TRBV4-3,-,TRBJ2-7,-,CASSQVPGAMNYEQYF,TGCGCCAGCAGCCAAGTACCGGGGGCGATGAACTACGAGCAGTACTTC
TRBV29-1,-,TRBJ2-1,-,CSVPHGGEQFF,TGCAGCGTTCCCCACGGGGGCGAGCAGTTCTTC
TRBV30,-,TRBJ1-1,-,CACTGQLVSEAFF,TGTGCCTGTACTGGACAGCTCGTTTCCGAAGCTTTCTTT
TRBV6-1,TRBD1,TRBJ1-5,-,CASSIFGTVVSRSQPRHF,TGTGCCAGCAGTATATTTGGGACAGTTGTTTCGAGGAGTCAGCCCCGGCATTTT
TRBV6-2/TRBV6-3,-,TRBJ2-1,many,CASSYSNYNEQFF,TGTGCCAGCAGTTACTCTAACTACAATGAGCAGTTCTTC
TRBV6-4,TRBD2,TRBJ2-3,-,CASSDSGGGADTQYF,TGTGCCAGCAGTGACTCGGGCGGGGGGGCAGATACGCAGTATTTT
TRBV4-3,TRBD2,TRBJ2-1,few,CASSPLERSGSDEQFF,TGCGCCAGCAGCCCCCTCGAAAGGAGCGGGAGTGATGAGCAGTTCTTC
TRBV20-1,TRBD2,TRBJ2-1,few,CSAKPGSGLAGSEQFF,TGCAGTGCCAAACCCGGGAGTGGTCTAGCGGGATCCGAGCAGTTCTTC
TRBV5-1,-,TRBJ1-4,-,CASSLLGGLNEKLFF,TGCGCCAGCAGCTTGCTTGGAGGGCTGAATGAAAAACTGTTTTTT
TRBV20-1,TRBD1,TRBJ1-1,-,CSALQGVNTEAFF,TGCAGTGCTTTACAGGGGGTGAACACTGAAGCTTTCTTT
TRBV6-5,TRBD1,TRBJ1-4,-,CASSYQGGFGEKLFF,TGTGCCAGCAGTTACCAGGGGGGGTTCGGCGAAAAACTGTTTTTT
TRBV12-3/TRBV12-4,-,TRBJ1-5,many,CASSLGENQPQHF,TGTGCCAGCAGTTTAGGAGAGAATCAGCCCCAGCATTTT
TRBV7-9,-,TRBJ2-1,few,CASCLTGYNEQFF,TGTGCCAGCTGCCTGACTGGATACAATGAGCAGTTCTTC
TRBV18,-,TRBJ1-2,-,CASSLGTFIHGYTF,TGTGCCAGCTCACTAGGGACATTCATCCATGGCTACACCTTC